This T cell receptor beta chain was sequenced for a study of cytomegalovirus exposure and HLA in healthy donors. Study summary: Roughly 77 million unique TCRs from HLA-typed donors made up an early data release.

Germline CDR1 is KGHSY and CDR2 is FQNENV. The length of the CDR3 is 13 residues. Trimming cost V 0 bases and J 8 bases, with 10 bases left between them. Points on this clone: Its antigen is currently unknown.

General study results and limits: Researchers catalogued roughly 150 TCR beta chains as cytomegalovirus-associated. Most CMV-associated TCR beta chains appeared HLA-restricted in a later analysis. Most TCR beta V segments were productive about 87% or about 30% of the time in an earlier analysis.

The PCR had 60 Vbeta and 13 Jbeta primers. The assay was immunoSEQ multiplex PCR, and TCRdb's table has in-frame clones only and misses some. The sample contains 150,000 to 200,000 clones, 85% of which appear only once. The specimen sequenced was PBMCs. The receptor comes from a man aged 25-40 years in good health and CMV-seropositive. The V and J genes are TRBV16 and TRBJ1-2; D gene uncertain. CDR3 sequence reads: CASSQSTVGGYTF. CDR3 nucleotide sequence: TGTGCCAGCAGCCAATCCACAGTGGGCGGCTACACCTTC.